These 8 T cell receptor beta chains were all obtained from the same sample, sequenced in a study of OX40 agonist ivuxolimab in advanced cancers. Data came from immunoSEQ multiplex PCR; TCRdb stores just in-frame clones and leaves some out. The sample contains fewer than 100,000 clones, over 85% of which appear only once. This specimen consisted of CD4+ or CD8+ T cells sorted from blood, obtained in a trial of the OX40 agonist ivuxolimab. These receptors all come from an adult with an advanced solid tumor such as melanoma, head and neck, liver or kidney cancer.

This chain uses TRBV6-5 with TRBJ1-1; weak D call: TRBD1 (5 bases). V was trimmed by 6 bases and J by 3 bases, leaving 11 bases between them. The CDR3 sequence is 13 residues long. Germline V gene data show CDR1 as MNHEY and CDR2 as SVGAGI. In nucleotides, the CDR3 is TGTGCCAGCAGCAGGGAAGGGTACACTGAAGCTTTCTTT. It specifies CASSREGYTEAFF.

For the CDR3, the DNA is TGTGCCAGCAGCGCTTCGGGACTAGCGGGAGGTTTGCAGTACTTC. Its protein is CASSASGLAGGLQYF. The rearrangement joins TRBV9 to TRBJ2-7; 15 nucleotides line up with TRBD2. The CDR3 covers 15 residues. CDR1 is SGDLS, CDR2 YYNGEE, per germline. Germline trimming cut 3 bases from V and 9 bases from J; bases unmatched to any gene: 7. Complete variable domain (other parts from reference TRBV9 and TRBJ2-7): DSGVTQTPKHLITATGQRVTLRCSPRSGDLSVYWYQQSLDQGLQFLIQYYNGEERAKGNILERFSAQQFPDLHSELNLSSLELGDSALYFCASSASGLAGGLQYFGPGTRLTVT.

The J gene is TRBJ2-7, the V gene TRBV14; D may be TRBD1 (6 bases). CDR3 length equals 17 residues. V was trimmed by 0 bases and J by 3 bases, leaving 18 bases between them. CDR1 and CDR2 from the germline V gene are SGHDN and FVKESK. The CDR3 loop is CASSQDPPWGLVYEQYF. The DNA for the CDR3 is TGTGCCAGCAGCCAAGATCCCCCGTGGGGGCTTGTCTACGAGCAGTACTTC.

This chain links TRBV15 with TRBJ2-4; D call uncertain. Germline V gene lookup returns CDR1 LNHNV and CDR2 YYDKDF (reference sequence). This CDR3 spans 14 amino acids. V was shortened by 4 bases and J by 0 bases, with 7 bases between the two germline ends. The CDR3 region is CATSKVLAKNIQYF. The CDR3 DNA reads TGTGCCACCAGCAAGGTGCTAGCCAAAAACATTCAGTACTTC.

The chain joins TRBV5-8 to TRBJ1-5; possible D gene TRBD1, 5 bases. Germline V gene lookup returns CDR1 SGHTS and CDR2 YDEGEE. Trimming pared 3 bases from V and 4 bases from J, leaving 14 bases between. The CDR3 is made up of 15 amino acids. The CDR3 loop reads CASSSVSWGNQPQHF. The CDR3 nucleotides read TGTGCCAGCAGCTCGGTTTCTTGGGGGAATCAGCCCCAGCATTTT.

The rearrangement uses TRBV7-2 and TRBJ2-3; 16 bases fit TRBD2. The V gene's germline CDR1 is SGHTA and CDR2 FQGNSA. The CDR3 sequence is 18 residues long. Trimming at V came to 5 bases and at J to 2 bases, leaving 7 bases not matched to a gene. The CDR3 here is CASSPGTSGGAFTDTQYF. The CDR3 nucleotides read TGTGCCAGCAGCCCCGGGACTAGCGGGGGGGCCTTCACAGATACGCAGTATTTT.

V and J are TRBV5-6 and TRBJ2-3; possible D gene TRBD1, 7 bases. The germline V gene encodes CDR1 SGHDT and CDR2 YYEEEE. Trimming took 1 base from V and 4 from J, leaving 16 bases between them. There are 16 residues in the CDR3. CDR3 loop: CASSLPEGAIADTQYF. CDR3 in DNA: TGTGCCAGCAGCTTGCCGGAGGGGGCAATCGCAGATACGCAGTATTTT.

V is TRBV30 and J is TRBJ2-1, with 7 nucleotides matching TRBD1. Germline loops: CDR1 GTSNPN, CDR2 SVGIG (reference sequence). This CDR3 is built from 12 residues. Trimming took 2 bases from V and 8 from J; bases not matched to a gene: 3. CDR3 in DNA: TGTGCCTGGAGTCTCACAGGGGATGAGCAGTTCTTC. This sequence encodes CAWSLTGDEQFF.